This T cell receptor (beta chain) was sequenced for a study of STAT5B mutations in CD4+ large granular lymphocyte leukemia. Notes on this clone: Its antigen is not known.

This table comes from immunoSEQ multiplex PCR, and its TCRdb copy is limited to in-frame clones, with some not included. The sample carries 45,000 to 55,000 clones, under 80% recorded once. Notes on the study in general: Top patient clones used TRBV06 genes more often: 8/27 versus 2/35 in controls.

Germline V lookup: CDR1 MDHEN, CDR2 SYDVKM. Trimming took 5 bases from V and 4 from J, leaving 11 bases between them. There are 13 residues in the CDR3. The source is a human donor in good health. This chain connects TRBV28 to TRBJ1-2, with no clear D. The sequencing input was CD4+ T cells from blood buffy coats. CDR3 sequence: CASSPPALYGYTF. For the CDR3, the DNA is TGTGCCAGCAGTCCCCCGGCCCTCTATGGCTACACCTTC.